These 20 T cell receptor beta chains were all obtained from the same sample, sequenced in a study of beta chain features in type 1 diabetes. The investigators reverse transcribed all of the isolated RNA, so they sequenced expressed TCRB transcripts. Method: immunoSEQ multiplex PCR; TCRdb's copy keeps in-frame clones and lacks some. The table records 120,000 to 150,000 clones, 9% to 10% of them present only once. Sequencing input: central memory CD4+ T cells from blood. These receptors were taken from a woman aged 40 to 50 in good health.

The chain employs TRBV25-1 and TRBJ2-7; TRBD1 is a possible D gene (7 bases). Trimming shortened V by 10 bases and J by 3 bases, and 28 bases separated the two germline ends. The CDR3 extends over 17 amino acids. Germline V gene sequence: CDR1 MGHDK, CDR2 SYGVNS. CDR3 in DNA: TGTGCCACCCCACGGGGGCAGGGGGAGAGGAGCGACTACGAGCAGTACTTC. Amino acid sequence: CATPRGQGERSDYEQYF.

V is TRBV7-2 and J is TRBJ2-1; 10 nucleotides match TRBD2. The length of the CDR3 is 14 residues. In germline, CDR1 is SGHTA, CDR2 FQGNSA. With 4 bases clipped from V and 9 bases from J, the junction kept 6 bases outside the gene matches. CDR3: CASSWSGGDGEQFF. For the CDR3, the DNA is TGTGCCAGCAGCTGGAGCGGGGGGGATGGTGAGCAGTTCTTC.

Ten or more counts support this clone. The chain recombines TRBV19 with TRBJ1-1; 8 positions match TRBD1. The CDR3 sequence is 15 residues long. CDR1 and CDR2 (germline): LNHDA, SQIVND (reference sequence). Trimming at V came to 3 bases and at J to 1 base, leaving 4 bases not matched to a gene. The CDR3 spells CASSMWGQANTEAFF. The CDR3 nucleotides are TGTGCCAGTAGTATGTGGGGACAGGCGAACACTGAAGCTTTCTTT.

Ten or more counts support this clone. The chain combines TRBV11-2 with TRBJ2-2; a weak D match, TRBD2 (5 bases). This CDR3 has 13 amino acids. Germline-derived CDR1 and CDR2 are SGHAT and FQNNGV. Trimming took 5 bases from V and 6 from J, leaving 10 bases between them. This CDR3 reads CASSTSGPGELFF. The CDR3 DNA reads as TGTGCCAGCAGCACGAGCGGCCCCGGGGAGCTGTTTTTT.

There are many counts of this clone. The rearrangement links TRBV5-6 to TRBJ1-5, with 8 bases fitting TRBD1. The CDR3 spans 13 residues. CDR1 and CDR2 from the germline V gene are SGHDT and YYEEEE. J gave up 7 bases and V 4 bases, and 4 bases lay outside the gene matches. The CDR3 DNA is TGTGCCAGCAGCGCGACAGGGGAGCAGCCCCAGCATTTT. Protein product: CASSATGEQPQHF.

At least ten counts were recorded for this clone. V usage is TRBV18 and J usage is TRBJ2-7; no clear D. The V end was cut by 6 bases, the J end by 5 bases, with 8 bases between. The CDR3 length is 11 residues. The germline gives CDR1 KGHSH, CDR2 LQKENI. CDR3 protein: CASSPKNEQYF. DNA for the CDR3: TGTGCCAGCTCTCCTAAAAACGAGCAGTACTTC.

This clone turned up a few times. The genes are TRBV11-2 and TRBJ1-1; perhaps TRBD1 as D (5 bases). Trimming pared 1 base from V and 6 bases from J, leaving 18 bases between. The CDR3 length is 16 residues. The germline CDR1 and CDR2 sequences are SGHAT and FQNNGV. The CDR3 spells CASSLVAGAKHAEAFF. In DNA form, the CDR3 reads TGTGCCAGCAGCTTAGTAGCTGGGGCCAAGCATGCTGAAGCTTTCTTT.

This clone appeared a few times. The V call is TRBV4-1, the J call TRBJ1-5; 10 positions agree with TRBD1. The V gene's germline CDR1 is MGHRA and CDR2 YSYEKL. The CDR3 sequence is 16 residues long. Trimming removed 3 bases from V and 9 bases from J; junction bases left unmatched: 11. The chain's CDR3 is CASSHIGQGDYRPQHF. CDR3 coding DNA: TGCGCCAGCAGCCATATAGGACAGGGGGACTATCGGCCCCAGCATTTT.

J is TRBJ2-3 and V is TRBV10-1; D not resolved. The CDR3 runs to 14 residues. Trimming removed 3 bases at V and 1 base at J, with 8 bases between. In germline, CDR1 is WNHNN, CDR2 SYGVQD (reference sequence). CDR3: CASSDGAGTDTQYF. CDR3 coding DNA: TGCGCCAGCAGTGATGGAGCCGGCACAGATACGCAGTATTTT.

V gene TRBV6-5 combines with J gene TRBJ1-2, with 7 positions matching TRBD1. The CDR3 runs 12 residues. The germline V gene encodes CDR1 MNHEY and CDR2 SVGAGI. Losses at the gene ends were 7 bases for V and 8 bases for J; bases not matched to a gene: 7. The CDR3 here is CASKEGAVGYTF. CDR3 DNA: TGTGCCAGCAAAGAGGGGGCGGTCGGCTACACCTTC.

The chain joins TRBV6-5 to TRBJ2-5, with a weak D call TRBD1 (6 bases). V gave up 6 bases and J gave up 1 base, with 9 bases separating them. Germline CDR1 and CDR2: MNHEY and SVGAGI. The CDR3 runs to 13 residues. CDR3 coding DNA: TGTGCCAGCAGGGACAGACCCCAAGAGACCCAGTACTTC. Encoded protein: CASRDRPQETQYF.

This clone was seen a few times. The chain joins TRBV7-9 to TRBJ2-3, with TRBD2 as a possible D gene (5 bases). Germline V gene data show CDR1 as SEHNR and CDR2 as FQNEAQ (reference sequence). The CDR3 is made up of 17 amino acids. The ends were cut back, 5 bases at V and 3 bases at J, with 21 bases in the middle. CDR3: CASSHGESGDGTDTQYF. The CDR3 DNA is TGTGCCAGCAGCCATGGGGAAAGCGGAGACGGTACAGATACGCAGTATTTT.

The chain is built from TRBV7-9 and TRBJ1-3; TRBD1 matches 8 bases. The length of the CDR3 is 15 residues. Per germline, CDR1 SEHNR and CDR2 FQNEAQ (reference sequence). V lost 5 bases to trimming and J lost 4 bases; unmatched junction nucleotides: 7. CDR3 coding DNA: TGTGCCAGCAGCCCAGGGGGCGCGGGCGGAAACACCATATATTTT. It encodes CASSPGGAGGNTIYF.

Turning to this clone: This CDR3 is also generated by other DNA sequences in the sample. The chain couples TRBV7-9 to TRBJ1-2; 10 bases line up with TRBD1. After removal of 6 bases from V and 4 bases from J, the junction contained 8 bases not matched to a gene. Germline CDR1 reads SEHNR; CDR2 reads FQNEAQ (reference sequence). The length of the CDR3 is 15 residues. CDR3 region: CASSLGQGGTYGYTF. CDR3 DNA: TGTGCCAGCAGTCTAGGACAGGGGGGGACCTATGGCTACACCTTC.

This clone came up a few times. Other nucleotide sequences from this sample produce the same CDR3. The chain has TRBV6-6 and TRBJ2-7; D is undetermined. V was shortened by 0 bases and J by 1 base, with 4 bases between the two germline ends. The germline V gene encodes CDR1 MNHNY and CDR2 SVGAGI (reference sequence). CDR3 length equals 13 residues. CDR3 residues: CASSYSYSYEQYF. The CDR3 bases are TGTGCCAGCAGTTACTCGTATTCCTACGAGCAGTACTTC.

The chain is built from TRBV7-8 and TRBJ2-7, with a possible D match to TRBD1 (5 bases). Germline CDR1 and CDR2: SGHVS and FQNEAQ. CDR3 length: 13 residues. V was pared by 4 bases and J by 2 bases, with 9 bases between. CDR3 in amino acids: CASSSRAAYEQYF. Here the CDR3 DNA reads TGTGCCAGCAGCTCCAGGGCTGCCTACGAGCAGTACTTC.

Concerning this clone itself: Other DNA variants within this sample encode the same CDR3. The rearrangement joins TRBV6-5 to TRBJ2-7, with 9 nucleotides matching TRBD1. From germline, CDR1 is MNHEY and CDR2 SVGAGI. The junction had 2 bases not matched to a gene; V was cut back by 5 bases and J by 0 bases. The CDR3 contains 14 residues. CDR3 loop: CASSRDRDSYEQYF. The CDR3 DNA follows: TGTGCCAGCAGTAGGGACAGGGACTCCTACGAGCAGTACTTC.

This clone was counted between two and nine times. The rearrangement uses TRBV19 and TRBJ1-1; D unclear. Germline CDR1 LNHDA, CDR2 SQIVND (reference sequence). V was cut by 2 bases and J by 0 bases, with 7 bases left in between. The CDR3 is made up of 14 amino acids. CDR3: CASSINRVNTEAFF. CDR3 nucleotide sequence: TGTGCCAGTAGTATAAACCGGGTGAACACTGAAGCTTTCTTT.

The rearrangement links TRBV29-1 to TRBJ2-3, with D possibly being TRBD1 (5 bases). The V end was cut by 8 bases, the J end by 2 bases, with 17 bases between. The CDR3 is 14 amino acids. The germline CDR1 and CDR2 sequences are SQVTM and ANQGSEA. The CDR3 sequence is CSFRQGALTDTQYF. The CDR3, as DNA: TGCAGCTTTCGGCAGGGTGCCCTCACAGATACGCAGTATTTT.

The CDR3 reads CASSPQTGDGEQYF. The CDR3 DNA is TGCGCCAGCAGCCCCCAAACGGGGGACGGCGAGCAGTACTTC. This rearrangement joins TRBV5-1 to TRBJ2-7, with a weak D call TRBD2 (6 bases). V lost 4 bases to trimming and J lost 6 bases, with 17 bases between them. Germline V CDR1 and CDR2: SGHRS, YFSETQ. This CDR3 comprises 14 residues.